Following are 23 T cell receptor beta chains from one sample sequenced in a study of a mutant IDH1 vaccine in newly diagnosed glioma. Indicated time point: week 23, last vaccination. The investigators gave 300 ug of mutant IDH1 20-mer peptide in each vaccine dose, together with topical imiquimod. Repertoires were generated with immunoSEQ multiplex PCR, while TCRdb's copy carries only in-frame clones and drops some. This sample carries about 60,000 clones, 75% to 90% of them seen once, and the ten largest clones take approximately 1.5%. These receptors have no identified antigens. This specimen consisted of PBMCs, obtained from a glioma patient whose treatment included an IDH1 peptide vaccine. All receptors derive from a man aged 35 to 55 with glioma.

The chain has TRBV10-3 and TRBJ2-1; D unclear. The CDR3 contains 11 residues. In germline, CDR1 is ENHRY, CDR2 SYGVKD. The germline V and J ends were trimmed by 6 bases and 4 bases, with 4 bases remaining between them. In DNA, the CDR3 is TGTGCCATCAGATTATACAATGAGCAGTTCTTC. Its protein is CAIRLYNEQFF.

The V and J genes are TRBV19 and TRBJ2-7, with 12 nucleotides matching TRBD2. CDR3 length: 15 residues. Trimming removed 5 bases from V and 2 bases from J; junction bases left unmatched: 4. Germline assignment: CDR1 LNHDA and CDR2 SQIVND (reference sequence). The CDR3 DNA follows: TGTGCCAGTAGTCGGCGACTAGCGGGGGCCTACGAGCAGTACTTC. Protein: CASSRRLAGAYEQYF.

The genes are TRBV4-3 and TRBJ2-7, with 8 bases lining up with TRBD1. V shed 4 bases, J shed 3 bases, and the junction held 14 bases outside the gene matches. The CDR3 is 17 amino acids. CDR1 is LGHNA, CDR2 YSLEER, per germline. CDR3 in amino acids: CASSLQFSGGAGYEQYF. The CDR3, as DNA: TGCGCCAGCAGCCTACAATTCTCAGGGGGCGCAGGCTACGAGCAGTACTTC.

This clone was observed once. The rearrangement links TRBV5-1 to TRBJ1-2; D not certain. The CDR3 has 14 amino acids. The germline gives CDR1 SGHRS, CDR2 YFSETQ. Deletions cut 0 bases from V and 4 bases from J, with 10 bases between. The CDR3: CASSLEGGLYGYTF. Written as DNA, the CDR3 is TGCGCCAGCAGCTTGGAGGGCGGGCTCTATGGCTACACCTTC.

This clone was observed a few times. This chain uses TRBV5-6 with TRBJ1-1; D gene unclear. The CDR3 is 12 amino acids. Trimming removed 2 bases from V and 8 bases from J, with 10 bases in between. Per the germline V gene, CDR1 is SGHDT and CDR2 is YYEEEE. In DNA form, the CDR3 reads TGTGCCAGCAGCTTCGGGCCTACCGAAGCTTTCTTT. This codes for CASSFGPTEAFF.

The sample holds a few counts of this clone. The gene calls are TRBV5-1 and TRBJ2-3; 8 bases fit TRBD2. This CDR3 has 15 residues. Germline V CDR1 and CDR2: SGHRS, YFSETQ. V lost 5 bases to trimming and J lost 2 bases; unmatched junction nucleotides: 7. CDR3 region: CASRYSGMNTDTQYF. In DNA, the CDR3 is TGCGCCAGCAGATATAGCGGGATGAACACAGATACGCAGTATTTT.

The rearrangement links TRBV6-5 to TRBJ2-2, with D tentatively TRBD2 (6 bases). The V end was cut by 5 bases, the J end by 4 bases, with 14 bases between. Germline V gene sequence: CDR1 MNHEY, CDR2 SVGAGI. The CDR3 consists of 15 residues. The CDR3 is CASSPTGVGTGELFF. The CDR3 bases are TGTGCCAGCAGTCCGACGGGGGTTGGCACCGGGGAGCTGTTTTTT.

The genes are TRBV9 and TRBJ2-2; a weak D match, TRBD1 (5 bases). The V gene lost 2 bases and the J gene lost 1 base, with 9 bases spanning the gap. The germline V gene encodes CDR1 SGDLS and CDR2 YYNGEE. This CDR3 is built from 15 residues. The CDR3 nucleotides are TGTGCCAGCAGCGTGACACAGGTGAACACCGGGGAGCTGTTTTTT. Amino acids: CASSVTQVNTGELFF.

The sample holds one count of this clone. The CDR3 loop reads CASSSNGLSYEQYF. The CDR3 DNA reads as TGCGCCAGCAGCTCCAACGGGTTGTCCTACGAGCAGTACTTC. This chain joins TRBV5-1 and TRBJ2-7; D is undetermined. Germline CDR1 reads SGHRS; CDR2 reads YFSETQ. V shed 3 bases and J shed 1 base, with 11 bases lying between them. The CDR3 contains 14 residues.

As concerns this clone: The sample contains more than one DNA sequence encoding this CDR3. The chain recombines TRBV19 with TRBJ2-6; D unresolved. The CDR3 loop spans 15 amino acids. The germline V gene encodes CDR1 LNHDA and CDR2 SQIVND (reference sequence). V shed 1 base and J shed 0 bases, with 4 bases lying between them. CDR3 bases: TGTGCCAGTAGTATAGTAAGCTCTGGGGCCAACGTCCTGACTTTC. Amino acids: CASSIVSSGANVLTF.

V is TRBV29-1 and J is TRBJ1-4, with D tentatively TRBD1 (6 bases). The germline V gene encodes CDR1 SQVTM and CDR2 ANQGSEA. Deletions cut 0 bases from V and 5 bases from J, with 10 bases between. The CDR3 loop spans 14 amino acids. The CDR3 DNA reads TGCAGCGTTGAAGATAGGGGGTTAAATGAAAAACTGTTTTTT. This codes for CSVEDRGLNEKLFF.

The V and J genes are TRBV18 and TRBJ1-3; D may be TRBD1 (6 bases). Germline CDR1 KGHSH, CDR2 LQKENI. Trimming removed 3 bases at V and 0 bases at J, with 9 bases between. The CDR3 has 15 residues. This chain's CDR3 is CASSPGTTSGNTIYF. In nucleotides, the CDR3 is TGTGCCAGCTCACCCGGGACAACCTCTGGAAACACCATATATTTT. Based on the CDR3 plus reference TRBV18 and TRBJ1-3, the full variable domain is NAGVMQNPRHLVRRRGQEARLRCSPMKGHSHVYWYRQLPEEGLKFMVYLQKENIIDESGMPKERFSAEFPKEGPSILRIQQVVRGDSAAYFCASSPGTTSGNTIYFGEGSWLTVV.

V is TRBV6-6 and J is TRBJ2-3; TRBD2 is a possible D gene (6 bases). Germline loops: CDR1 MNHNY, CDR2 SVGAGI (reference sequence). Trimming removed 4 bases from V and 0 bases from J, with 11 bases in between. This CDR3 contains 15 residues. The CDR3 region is CASSWVAGSTDTQYF. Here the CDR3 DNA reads TGTGCCAGCAGTTGGGTGGCGGGAAGCACAGATACGCAGTATTTT.

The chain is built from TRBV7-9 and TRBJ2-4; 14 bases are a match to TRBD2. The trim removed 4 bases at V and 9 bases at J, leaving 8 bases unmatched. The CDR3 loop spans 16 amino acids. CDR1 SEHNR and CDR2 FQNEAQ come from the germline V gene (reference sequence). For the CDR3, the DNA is TGTGCCAGCAGCTCGGGACTAGCGGGAGTCGACGGCATTCAGTACTTC. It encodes CASSSGLAGVDGIQYF.

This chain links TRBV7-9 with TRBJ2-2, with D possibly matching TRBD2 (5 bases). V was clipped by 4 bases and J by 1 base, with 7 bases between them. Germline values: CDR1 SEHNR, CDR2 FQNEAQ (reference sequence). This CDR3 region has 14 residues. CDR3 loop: CASSWSGNTGELFF. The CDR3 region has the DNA TGTGCCAGCAGCTGGAGCGGGAACACCGGGGAGCTGTTTTTT. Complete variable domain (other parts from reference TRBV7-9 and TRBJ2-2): DTGVSQNPRHKITKRGQNVTFRCDPISEHNRLYWYRQTLGQGPEFLTYFQNEAQLEKSRLLSDRFSAERPKGSFSTLEIQRTEQGDSAMYLCASSWSGNTGELFFGEGSRLTVL.

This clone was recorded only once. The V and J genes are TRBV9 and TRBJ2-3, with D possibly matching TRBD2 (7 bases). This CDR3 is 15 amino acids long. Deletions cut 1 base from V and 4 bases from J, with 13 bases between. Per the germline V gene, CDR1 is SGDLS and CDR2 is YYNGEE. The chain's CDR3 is CASSVRWGGPDTQYF. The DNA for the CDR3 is TGTGCCAGCAGCGTAAGATGGGGGGGGCCAGATACGCAGTATTTT.

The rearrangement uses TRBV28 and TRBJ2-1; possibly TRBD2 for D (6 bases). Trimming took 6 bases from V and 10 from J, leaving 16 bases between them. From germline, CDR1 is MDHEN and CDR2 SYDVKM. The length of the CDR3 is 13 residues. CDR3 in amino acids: CASRLVGGNEQFF. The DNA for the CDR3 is TGTGCCAGCAGACTGGTGGGGGGAAACGAGCAGTTCTTC.

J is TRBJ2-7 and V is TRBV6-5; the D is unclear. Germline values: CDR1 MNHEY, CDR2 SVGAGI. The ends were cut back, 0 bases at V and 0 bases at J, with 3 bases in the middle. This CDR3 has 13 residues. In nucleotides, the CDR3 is TGTGCCAGCAGTTACTCCTCCTCCTACGAGCAGTACTTC. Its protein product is CASSYSSSYEQYF.

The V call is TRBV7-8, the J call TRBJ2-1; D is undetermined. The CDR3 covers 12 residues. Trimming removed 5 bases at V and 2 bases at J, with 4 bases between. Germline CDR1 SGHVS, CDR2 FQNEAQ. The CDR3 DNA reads TGTGCCAGCAGCGGGGCCTACAATGAGCAGTTCTTC. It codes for CASSGAYNEQFF.

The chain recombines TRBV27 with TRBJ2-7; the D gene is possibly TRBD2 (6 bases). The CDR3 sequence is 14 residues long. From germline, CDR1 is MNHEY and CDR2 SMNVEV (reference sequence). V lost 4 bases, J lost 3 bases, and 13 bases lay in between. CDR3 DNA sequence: TGTGCCAGCAGTTCACCGGGACTTATCTACGAGCAGTACTTC. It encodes CASSSPGLIYEQYF.

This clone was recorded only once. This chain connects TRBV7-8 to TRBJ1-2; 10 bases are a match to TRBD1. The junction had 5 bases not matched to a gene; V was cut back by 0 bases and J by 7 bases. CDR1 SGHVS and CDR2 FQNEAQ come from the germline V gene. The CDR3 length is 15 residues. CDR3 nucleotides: TGTGCCAGCAGCTTAGCGTTAAGGGACAGGGGTGGCTACACCTTC. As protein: CASSLALRDRGGYTF.

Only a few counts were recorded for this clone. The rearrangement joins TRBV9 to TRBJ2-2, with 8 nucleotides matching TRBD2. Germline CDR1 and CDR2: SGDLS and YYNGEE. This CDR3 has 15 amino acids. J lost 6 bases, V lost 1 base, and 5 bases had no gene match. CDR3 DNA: TGTGCCAGCAGCGTATCGACGGGACTAGCCGGGGAGCTGTTTTTT. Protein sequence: CASSVSTGLAGELFF.

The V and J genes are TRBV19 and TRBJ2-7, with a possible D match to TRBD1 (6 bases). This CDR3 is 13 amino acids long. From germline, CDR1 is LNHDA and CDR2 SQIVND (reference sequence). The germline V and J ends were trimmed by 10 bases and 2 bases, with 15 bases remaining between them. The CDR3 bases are TGTGCCACCCGGGACATGGGGACCTACGAGCAGTACTTC. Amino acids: CATRDMGTYEQYF.